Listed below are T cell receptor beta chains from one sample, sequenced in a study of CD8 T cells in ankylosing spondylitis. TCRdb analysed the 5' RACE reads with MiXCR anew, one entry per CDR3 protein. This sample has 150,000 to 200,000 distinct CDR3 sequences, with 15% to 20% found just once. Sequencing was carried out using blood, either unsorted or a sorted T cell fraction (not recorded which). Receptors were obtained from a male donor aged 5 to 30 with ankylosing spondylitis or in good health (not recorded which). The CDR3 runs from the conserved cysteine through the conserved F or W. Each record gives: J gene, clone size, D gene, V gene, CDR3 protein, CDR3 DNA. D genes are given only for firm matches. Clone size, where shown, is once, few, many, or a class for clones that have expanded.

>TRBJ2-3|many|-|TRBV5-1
CASSFEQGTDTQYF
TGCGCCAGCAGCTTTGAACAGGGCACAGATACGCAGTATTTT
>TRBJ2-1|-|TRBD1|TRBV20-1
CSVKRGLGYNEQFF
TGCAGTGTCAAGAGGGGGCTCGGCTACAATGAGCAGTTCTTC
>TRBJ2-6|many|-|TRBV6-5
CASSYFSGTGANVLTF
TGTGCCAGCAGTTATTTCTCCGGGACCGGGGCCAACGTCCTGACTTTC
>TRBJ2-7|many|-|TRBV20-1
CSARDLGAGSYEQYF
TGCAGTGCTAGAGATCTCGGAGCGGGTTCCTACGAGCAGTACTTC
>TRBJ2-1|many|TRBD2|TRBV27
CASSLRGRANEQFF
TGTGCCAGCAGTTTACGCGGGAGGGCCAATGAGCAGTTCTTC
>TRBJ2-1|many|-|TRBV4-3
CASSQETGDLYNEQFF
TGCGCCAGCAGCCAAGAGACGGGAGACCTCTACAATGAGCAGTTCTTC
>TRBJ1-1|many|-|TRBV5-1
CASSFLTGPTTEAFF
TGCGCCAGCAGCTTCCTAACAGGGCCCACCACTGAAGCTTTCTTT
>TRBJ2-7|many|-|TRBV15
CATSLPPTGTYEQYF
TGTGCCACCAGCCTCCCGCCCACGGGAACCTACGAGCAGTACTTC
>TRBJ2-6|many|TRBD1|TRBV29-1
CSVDSAGGTGANVLTF
TGCAGCGTCGATTCTGCAGGGGGCACTGGGGCCAACGTCCTGACTTTC
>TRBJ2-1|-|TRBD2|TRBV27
CASSPYSGSNHEQFF
TGTGCCAGCAGCCCTTATAGCGGGAGTAACCATGAGCAGTTCTTC
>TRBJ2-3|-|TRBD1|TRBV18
CASSPMGQGPDTQYF
TGTGCCAGCTCACCAATGGGACAGGGCCCAGATACGCAGTATTTT
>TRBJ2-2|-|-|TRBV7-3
CASSLMGTGELFF
TGTGCCAGCAGCTTAATGGGAACCGGGGAGCTGTTTTTT
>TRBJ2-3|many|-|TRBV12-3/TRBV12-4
CASSLFGASTDTQYF
TGTGCCAGCAGTTTGTTTGGAGCTAGCACAGATACGCAGTATTTT
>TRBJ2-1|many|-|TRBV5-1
CASSLGGNLYNEQFF
TGCGCCAGCAGCTTGGGGGGGAATCTCTACAATGAGCAGTTCTTC
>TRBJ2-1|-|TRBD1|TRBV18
CASSPPGQGTGNEQFF
TGTGCCAGCTCACCACCGGGACAGGGGACTGGTAATGAGCAGTTCTTC
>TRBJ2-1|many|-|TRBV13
CASSSVLGALKSEQFF
TGTGCCAGCAGCTCGGTGTTGGGGGCTTTGAAGAGTGAGCAGTTCTTC
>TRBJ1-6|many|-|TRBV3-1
CASSQEGVYNSPLHF
TGTGCCAGCAGCCAAGAAGGCGTCTATAATTCACCCCTCCACTTT
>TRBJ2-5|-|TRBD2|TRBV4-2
CASTTSGEYQETQYF
TGTGCCAGCACGACTAGCGGGGAGTACCAAGAGACCCAGTACTTC
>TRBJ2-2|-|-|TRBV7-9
CASSLHGQSTGELFF
TGTGCCAGCAGCTTACATGGGCAGTCGACCGGGGAGCTGTTTTTT
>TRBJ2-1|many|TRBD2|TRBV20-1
CSARSGSYNEQFF
TGCAGTGCTAGGAGCGGGAGCTACAATGAGCAGTTCTTC
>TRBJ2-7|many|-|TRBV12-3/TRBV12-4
CATRPGISSYEQYF
TGTGCCACCAGGCCCGGGATTAGCTCCTACGAGCAGTACTTC
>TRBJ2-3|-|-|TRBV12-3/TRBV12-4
CASSLSAGWTDTQYF
TGTGCCAGCAGTTTATCGGCAGGTTGGACAGATACGCAGTATTTT
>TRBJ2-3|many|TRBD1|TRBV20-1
CSAPGQGASDTQYF
TGCAGTGCCCCCGGACAGGGGGCATCAGATACGCAGTATTTT
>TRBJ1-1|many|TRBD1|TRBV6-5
CASSADRGLRTEAFF
TGTGCCAGCAGTGCAGACAGGGGGCTAAGAACTGAAGCTTTCTTT
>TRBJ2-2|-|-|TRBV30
CAWSTASPGELFF
TGTGCCTGGAGTACGGCGTCCCCCGGGGAGCTGTTTTTT
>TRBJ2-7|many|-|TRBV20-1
CSAVADPLGEQYF
TGCAGTGCGGTTGCAGATCCCTTGGGGGAGCAGTACTTC
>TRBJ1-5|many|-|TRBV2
CASTKAYSNQSQHF
TGTGCCAGCACCAAGGCCTATAGCAATCAGTCCCAGCATTTT
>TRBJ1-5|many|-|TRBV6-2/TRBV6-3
CASSLRQNNQPQHF
TGTGCCAGCAGCCTCAGACAGAACAATCAGCCCCAGCATTTT
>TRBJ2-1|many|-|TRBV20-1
CSARAAVRYNEQFF
TGCAGTGCTAGAGCTGCCGTCCGATACAATGAGCAGTTCTTC
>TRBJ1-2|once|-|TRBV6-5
CASRLGRDYGYTF
TGTGCCAGCAGGCTCGGCAGGGATTATGGCTACACCTTC
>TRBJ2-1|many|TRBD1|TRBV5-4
CASSPGQGIHNEQFF
TGTGCCAGCAGCCCGGGACAGGGGATCCACAATGAGCAGTTCTTC
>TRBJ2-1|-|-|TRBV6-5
CASTSHRAYNEQFF
TGTGCCAGCACCTCCCACAGGGCTTACAATGAGCAGTTCTTC
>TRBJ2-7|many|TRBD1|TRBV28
CASSMRDRDYEQYF
TGTGCCAGCAGTATGAGGGACAGGGACTACGAGCAGTACTTC
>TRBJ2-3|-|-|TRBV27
CASSLGLLADTQYF
TGTGCCAGCAGTTTGGGCCTCTTGGCAGATACGCAGTATTTT
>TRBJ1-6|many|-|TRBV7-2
CASSSTDRLHF
TGTGCCAGCAGCTCGACAGATAGGCTCCACTTT
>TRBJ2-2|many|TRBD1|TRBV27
CASNRQGQSLNTGELFF
TGTGCCAGCAATAGGCAGGGACAGTCTCTGAACACCGGGGAGCTGTTTTTT
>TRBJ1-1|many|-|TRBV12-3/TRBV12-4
CASSLRHQNTEAFF
TGTGCCAGCAGTTTGAGACACCAGAACACTGAAGCTTTCTTT
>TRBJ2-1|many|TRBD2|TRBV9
CASSGVASGSNSYNEQFF
TGTGCCAGCAGCGGGGTGGCTAGCGGGAGCAATAGCTACAATGAGCAGTTCTTC
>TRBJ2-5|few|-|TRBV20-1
CSASVQGWTQYF
TGCAGTGCTAGTGTTCAGGGCTGGACCCAGTACTTC
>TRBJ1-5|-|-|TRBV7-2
CASSPRVFQPQHF
TGTGCCAGCAGCCCGCGGGTATTTCAGCCCCAGCATTTT
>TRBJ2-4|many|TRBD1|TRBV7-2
CASSLFGTVNLAKNIQYF
TGTGCCAGCAGCTTATTCGGGACAGTAAATCTAGCCAAAAACATTCAGTACTTC
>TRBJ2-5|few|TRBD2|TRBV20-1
CSVSGSLETQYF
TGCAGTGTTAGCGGGAGTTTGGAGACCCAGTACTTC
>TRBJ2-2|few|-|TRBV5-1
CASSLPTNTGELFF
TGCGCCAGCAGCTTGCCTACGAACACCGGGGAGCTGTTTTTT
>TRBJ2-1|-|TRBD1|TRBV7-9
CAIFRAGQGVGLSSYNEQFF
TGTGCCATCTTTCGTGCGGGACAGGGTGTGGGGCTTAGCTCCTACAATGAGCAGTTCTTC
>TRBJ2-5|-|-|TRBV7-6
CASSLITTGQETQYF
TGTGCCAGCAGCTTAATTACGACAGGACAAGAGACCCAGTACTTC
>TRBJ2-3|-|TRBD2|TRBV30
CAWSEGLAAHTDTQYF
TGTGCCTGGAGTGAAGGGCTAGCGGCACACACAGATACGCAGTATTTT
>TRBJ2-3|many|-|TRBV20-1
CSARDKAMSAMWYF
TGCAGTGCTAGAGATAAGGCGATGAGCGCCATGTGGTATTTT
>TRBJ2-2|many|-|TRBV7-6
CASSLPGTGELFF
TGTGCCAGCAGCTTACCCGGCACCGGGGAGCTGTTTTTT
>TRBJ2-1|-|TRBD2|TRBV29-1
CSVEGTSGRYEQFF
TGCAGCGTTGAGGGGACTAGCGGGAGATATGAGCAGTTCTTC
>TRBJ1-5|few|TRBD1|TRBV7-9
CASSLPGTGSTDSNQPQHF
TGTGCCAGCAGCTTGCCTGGGACAGGTTCTACCGATAGCAATCAGCCCCAGCATTTT
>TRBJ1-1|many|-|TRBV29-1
CSPGGAFF
TGCAGCCCCGGGGGGGCTTTCTTT
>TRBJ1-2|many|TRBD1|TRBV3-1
CASSKGGASYGYTF
TGTGCCAGCAGTAAAGGGGGCGCTAGCTATGGCTACACCTTC